The 31 T cell receptor beta chains in this list originate from one sample, sequenced in a study of post-analysis software for immune sequencing data. Study-wide results and caveats: With TRBV5-6, TRBV5-1 and TRBV20-1 included, about five TRBV segments were more frequent in patients than in controls.

Which antigens these TCRs recognize remains unknown. Unique molecular identifiers featured in each of the TCR beta cDNA libraries. TCRdb fed the PCR reads into MiXCR, producing one record per CDR3 protein. The table has more than 500,000 distinct CDR3 sequences, roughly 34% seen once. The source material was blood. The receptors derive from a girl aged 2-17 years with multiple sclerosis.

This clonotype was recorded a few times. This chain uses TRBV2 with TRBJ1-5; D gene unclear. The ends were cut back, 3 bases at V and 3 bases at J, with 9 bases in the middle. The CDR3 contains 14 residues. The germline gives CDR1 SNHLY, CDR2 FYNNEI. The CDR3 DNA is TGTGCCAGCAGTGATAATGGACCCAATCAGCCCCAGCATTTT. Translating gives CASSDNGPNQPQHF.

The chain links TRBV5-5 to TRBJ2-1; 9 bases are a match to TRBD1. CDR3 size: 15 residues. V was pared by 4 bases and J by 4 bases, with 6 bases of the junction left unmatched. Germline-derived CDR1 and CDR2 are SGHKS and YYEKEE (reference sequence). CDR3 loop: CASSPGTGKYNEQFF. The CDR3 DNA is TGTGCCAGCAGCCCTGGGACAGGGAAGTACAATGAGCAGTTCTTC.

This clonotype was picked up a small number of times. The chain couples TRBV14 to TRBJ2-3; no clear D gene. Germline loops: CDR1 SGHDN, CDR2 FVKESK. CDR3 length: 15 residues. V was pared by 0 bases and J by 0 bases, with 7 bases between. CDR3 region: CASSQDWLSTDTQYF. CDR3 DNA: TGTGCCAGCAGCCAAGATTGGCTGAGCACAGATACGCAGTATTTT.

The chain links TRBV12-5 to TRBJ2-7; 7 nucleotides match TRBD1. The CDR3 consists of 17 residues. CDR1 is LGHNT, CDR2 FRNRAP, per germline. V shed 0 bases and J 2 bases; nucleotides not matched to a gene: 10. The CDR3 nucleotides are TGTGCTAGTGGTTTGGTAGGGGGCGGGCAGATCCCCTACGAGCAGTACTTC. Its protein product is CASGLVGGGQIPYEQYF.

This clonotype was seen more than once but under ten times. V gene TRBV25-1 combines with J gene TRBJ1-1; the D is unclear. CDR1 MGHDK and CDR2 SYGVNS come from the germline V gene. V lost 4 bases and J 0 bases, leaving 12 bases between the germline ends. The CDR3 has 15 residues. The CDR3, as DNA: TGTGCCAGCAGTGGAATGGCAGGCGTGAACACTGAAGCTTTCTTT. This encodes CASSGMAGVNTEAFF.

This chain uses TRBV20-1 with TRBJ2-5; D not resolved. Germline loops: CDR1 DFQATT, CDR2 SNEGSKA (reference sequence). Trimming pared 6 bases from V and 5 bases from J, leaving 16 bases between. The CDR3 has 13 amino acids. The chain's CDR3 is CSAQVPSDETQYF. The DNA of the CDR3 is TGCAGTGCCCAAGTCCCGAGCGACGAGACCCAGTACTTC.

This clonotype showed up just a few times. The chain employs TRBV7-2 and TRBJ1-4; a possible D gene is TRBD1 (6 bases). CDR3 length: 15 amino acids. The germline CDR1 and CDR2 sequences are SGHTA and FQGNSA. V shed 0 bases and J shed 2 bases, with 7 bases lying between them. The CDR3 region has the DNA TGTGCCAGCAGCTTAGCCAGGGGCACTAATGAAAAACTGTTTTTT. It specifies CASSLARGTNEKLFF.

This clonotype was recorded a few times. The rearrangement joins TRBV12-3 or TRBV12-4 to TRBJ1-1, with D tentatively TRBD1 (6 bases). Trimming cost V 7 bases and J 5 bases, with 14 bases left between them. There are 13 residues in the CDR3. In nucleotides, the CDR3 is TGTGCCAGCAAAATTATGACAGGTACTGAAGCTTTCTTT. Protein: CASKIMTGTEAFF.

This clonotype was detected only a few times. This chain joins TRBV4-1 and TRBJ1-1; 7 positions match TRBD1. Germline V gene data show CDR1 as MGHRA and CDR2 as YSYEKL. J gave up 4 bases and V 2 bases, and 4 bases lay outside the gene matches. This CDR3 has 14 residues. The CDR3 nucleotides read TGCGCCAGCAGCCAACCTTCAGGGGGCACTGAAGCTTTCTTT. Protein product: CASSQPSGGTEAFF.

This chain links TRBV5-5 with TRBJ1-2; 7 bases match TRBD1. This CDR3 contains 15 residues. The V and J ends lost 0 bases and 8 bases, in that order; junction bases with no gene match: 10. Germline CDR1 reads SGHKS; CDR2 reads YYEKEE (reference sequence). The CDR3, as DNA: TGTGCCAGCAGCTTGGGAGGGGGCGACAGCCCGGGCTACACCTTC. Protein sequence: CASSLGGGDSPGYTF.

The gene calls are TRBV10-3 and TRBJ2-7; TRBD1 agrees at 8 bases. The junction had 7 bases not matched to a gene; V was cut back by 4 bases and J by 5 bases. Germline-derived CDR1 and CDR2 are ENHRY and SYGVKD. There are 14 residues in the CDR3. The CDR3, as DNA: TGTGCCATCAGTGCGAGCCCGGACAGGGACGAGCAGTACTTC. Its protein product is CAISASPDRDEQYF.

This sequence joins TRBV6-1 and TRBJ1-5; D perhaps matches TRBD1 (5 bases). This CDR3 has 20 amino acids. Germline V lookup: CDR1 MNHNS, CDR2 SASEGT. V lost 6 bases, J lost 0 bases, and 27 bases lay in between. CDR3 region: CASSRGVDLEGAYSNQPQHF. DNA for the CDR3: TGTGCCAGCAGCCGAGGTGTAGACCTTGAAGGGGCGTATAGCAATCAGCCCCAGCATTTT.

This chain joins TRBV3-1 and TRBJ2-3, with D possibly matching TRBD2 (5 bases). CDR1 is LGHDT, CDR2 YNNKEL, per germline (reference sequence). This CDR3 region has 17 residues. Trimming left V 1 base short and J 0 bases short, with 14 bases between. As DNA, the CDR3 is TGTGCCAGCAGCCAAGGACTAAGTGCCCGGAGCACAGATACGCAGTATTTT. It encodes CASSQGLSARSTDTQYF.

About this clonotype: Mismatch with germline at one junction end may stem from a read error. The chain uses TRBV2 and TRBJ2-7; D ambiguous. Germline CDR1 SNHLY, CDR2 FYNNEI. There are 14 residues in the CDR3. The CDR3 DNA is TGTGCCGGCAGTCTTTTGGCCTCCGGTTACGAGCAGTACTTC. Translation gives CAGSLLASGYEQYF.

The chain links TRBV7-2 to TRBJ2-1, with 9 nucleotides matching TRBD2. V shed 4 bases, J shed 7 bases, and the junction held 14 bases outside the gene matches. Germline V gives CDR1 SGHTA, CDR2 FQGNSA. The CDR3 consists of 17 residues. The CDR3 sequence: CASSSQWDVAGANEQFF. The CDR3 DNA reads as TGTGCCAGCAGCTCCCAGTGGGATGTAGCGGGGGCGAATGAGCAGTTCTTC.

The chain is built from TRBV7-2 and TRBJ1-1, with TRBD1 identical over 7 bases. V shed 4 bases and J 4 bases; nucleotides not matched to a gene: 6. The germline CDR1 and CDR2 sequences are SGHTA and FQGNSA. This CDR3 is built from 14 residues. The CDR3 sequence: CASSWGQTSTEAFF. CDR3 bases: TGTGCCAGCAGCTGGGGACAGACGAGCACTGAAGCTTTCTTT.

The rearrangement uses TRBV9 and TRBJ1-2; no firm D call. This CDR3 has 14 residues. The V end was cut by 3 bases, the J end by 4 bases, with 13 bases between. CDR1 is SGDLS, CDR2 YYNGEE, per germline. The CDR3 bases are TGTGCCAGCAGCGCCCAGGAGAAGTTCTATGGCTACACCTTC. This codes for CASSAQEKFYGYTF.

The CDR3 sequence: CASSQDWDGKETQYF. DNA of the CDR3: TGTGCCAGCAGTCAGGACTGGGACGGAAAAGAGACCCAGTACTTC. J is TRBJ2-5 and V is TRBV12-3 or TRBV12-4; the D call may be TRBD1 or TRBD2 (5 bases each). V lost 5 bases to trimming and J lost 3 bases, with 16 bases between them. The CDR3 covers 15 residues.

The DNA for the CDR3 is TGTGCCAGCAGCTTAGGTGCAGCGGGGGACCACTCCTACGAGCAGTACTTC. It yields the protein CASSLGAAGDHSYEQYF. The chain recombines TRBV7-6 with TRBJ2-7; 8 bases are shared with TRBD2. Germline V lookup: CDR1 SGHVS, CDR2 FNYEAQ. This CDR3 contains 17 residues. The V segment lost 1 base and the J segment 0 bases; nucleotides outside the gene matches: 8.

V is TRBV6-6 and J is TRBJ1-6; D gene uncertain. Germline CDR1 is MNHNY and CDR2 is SVGAGI (reference sequence). The CDR3 has 15 amino acids. V lost 0 bases to trimming and J lost 4 bases, with 7 bases between them. The CDR3: CASSYSVSYNSPLHF. In DNA, the CDR3 is TGTGCCAGCAGTTACTCGGTCAGTTATAATTCACCCCTCCACTTT.

This rearrangement joins TRBV7-9 to TRBJ1-5; TRBD1 matches at 7 bases. V lost 5 bases, J lost 4 bases, and 8 bases stayed unmatched. The CDR3 spans 15 residues. Germline V gene data show CDR1 as SEHNR and CDR2 as FQNEAQ (reference sequence). Here the CDR3 DNA reads TGTGCCAGCAGCCTCGCCGCAGGGGGAAATCAGCCCCAGCATTTT. Amino acids: CASSLAAGGNQPQHF. Together with reference TRBV7-9 and TRBJ1-5, the CDR3 gives the full variable domain: DTGVSQNPRHKITKRGQNVTFRCDPISEHNRLYWYRQTLGQGPEFLTYFQNEAQLEKSRLLSDRFSAERPKGSFSTLEIQRTEQGDSAMYLCASSLAAGGNQPQHFGDGTRLSIL.

Of note for this clonotype: At one boundary the junction diverges from the germline segment, which might be a read error. V gene TRBV5-1 combines with J gene TRBJ1-1; D gene unclear. The germline gives CDR1 SGHRS, CDR2 YFSETQ. The CDR3 is made up of 13 amino acids. The CDR3 sequence is CASSLTGYTEAFF. The CDR3 DNA reads as TGTGCCAGCAGTTTAACGGGTTACACTGAAGCTTTCTTT.

This chain joins TRBV7-3 and TRBJ2-7; 8 bases map to TRBD2. Per the germline V gene, CDR1 is SGHTA and CDR2 is FQGTGA. CDR3 size: 17 residues. J gave up 3 bases and V 2 bases, and 12 bases lay outside the gene matches. The CDR3 protein is CASSLSAGGAIDYEQYF. The CDR3 coding sequence is TGTGCCAGCAGCTTATCTGCCGGGGGGGCAATTGACTACGAGCAGTACTTC. The full variable domain, in which reference TRBV7-3 and TRBJ2-7 provide the parts outside the CDR3, is GAGVSQTPSNKVTEKGKYVELRCDPISGHTALYWYRQSLGQGPEFLIYFQGTGAADDSGLPNDRFFAVRPEGSVSTLKIQRTERGDSAVYLCASSLSAGGAIDYEQYFGPGTRLTVT.

This chain links TRBV5-5 with TRBJ1-4; D uncertain. This CDR3 spans 12 amino acids. The V and J ends lost 2 bases and 8 bases respectively, with 7 bases between them. Germline loops: CDR1 SGHKS, CDR2 YYEKEE (reference sequence). DNA of the CDR3: TGTGCCAGCAGCTTTTCAAGGGAAAAACTGTTTTTT. It yields the protein CASSFSREKLFF. Filled out from reference TRBV5-5 and TRBJ1-4, the complete variable domain reads DAGVTQSPTHLIKTRGQQVTLRCSPISGHKSVSWYQQVLGQGPQFIFQYYEKEERGRGNFPDRFSARQFPNYSSELNVNALLLGDSALYLCASSFSREKLFFGSGTQLSVL.

In its sample, this clonotype was seen many times. The chain uses TRBV12-3 or TRBV12-4 and TRBJ1-2, with 12 bases identical to TRBD1. V lost 8 bases and J lost 6; bases outside the gene matches: 10. CDR3 length: 15 residues. The DNA of the CDR3 is TGTGCCAGCGGCGACTGGGGACAGGGGGCGCATGGCTACACCTTC. Its protein product is CASGDWGQGAHGYTF.

This chain connects TRBV6-5 to TRBJ2-5, with 15 bases identical to TRBD2. This CDR3 has 17 residues. Germline lookup yields CDR1 MNHEY and CDR2 SVGAGI. V trimming: 4 bases; J trimming: 5 bases; junction bases outside the gene matches: 8. The CDR3 sequence: CASSWGGLAGGPETQYF. As DNA, the CDR3 is TGTGCCAGCAGTTGGGGAGGACTAGCGGGGGGGCCTGAGACCCAGTACTTC.

The chain recombines TRBV19 with TRBJ2-6, with 8 nucleotides matching TRBD1. The germline V gene has CDR1 LNHDA and CDR2 SQIVND (reference sequence). J lost 8 bases, V lost 4 bases, and 7 bases had no gene match. The CDR3 sequence is 15 residues long. The CDR3 coding sequence is TGTGCCAGTAGTACCGAGACAGGGGCGACCAACGTCCTGACTTTC. Residues: CASSTETGATNVLTF.

The chain joins TRBV10-3 to TRBJ2-5; D gene ambiguous. The end of the DNA fits TRBJ2-1 better, so the J call may be wrong. Germline V gene lookup returns CDR1 ENHRY and CDR2 SYGVKD. There are 13 residues in the CDR3. DNA of the CDR3: TGTGCCACGTCCCGGCGGACCCAAGAGACCCAGTTCTTC. This sequence encodes CATSRRTQETQFF.

This clonotype has just a few counts. The CDR3 sequence: CSVEGFGVEGYTF. For the CDR3, the DNA is TGCAGCGTTGAAGGTTTTGGGGTGGAGGGCTACACCTTC. This rearrangement joins TRBV29-1 to TRBJ1-2; D gene uncertain. CDR1 and CDR2 (germline): SQVTM, ANQGSEA. Deletions cut 1 base from V and 8 bases from J, with 14 bases between. CDR3 length equals 13 residues.

The CDR3 is CATSPTALMNTEAFF. CDR3 in DNA: TGTGCCACCAGCCCCACCGCGCTTATGAACACTGAAGCTTTCTTT. The chain couples TRBV15 to TRBJ1-1; D is uncertain. The V end lost 5 bases, the J end lost 0 bases, and 13 bases lay between the germline ends. The CDR3 length is 15 residues. Per the germline V gene, CDR1 is LNHNV and CDR2 is YYDKDF (reference sequence).

The chain employs TRBV5-1 and TRBJ2-1; no clear D. V dropped 3 bases and J dropped 3 bases, with 13 bases sitting between them. Germline V lookup: CDR1 SGHRS, CDR2 YFSETQ. The length of the CDR3 is 15 residues. CDR3 loop: CASSYVSSLYNEQFF. Here the CDR3 DNA reads TGCGCCAGCAGCTATGTGAGCAGCCTCTACAATGAGCAGTTCTTC. Full variable domain (missing parts from reference TRBV5-1 and TRBJ2-1): KAGVTQTPRYLIKTRGQQVTLSCSPISGHRSVSWYQQTPGQGLQFLFEYFSETQRNKGNFPGRFSGRQFSNSRSEMNVSTLELGDSALYLCASSYVSSLYNEQFFGPGTRLTVL.